These 31 T cell receptor beta chains share one sample of origin, sequenced in a study of cytomegalovirus exposure and HLA in healthy donors. The PCR had 60 Vbeta and 13 Jbeta primers. This table comes from immunoSEQ multiplex PCR, and its TCRdb copy is limited to in-frame clones, with some not included. The sample holds roughly 120,000 clones. Sequencing was carried out using PBMCs. These receptors originate from a man aged 18 to 35 in good health and CMV-seronegative.

V and J are TRBV28 and TRBJ1-5; D is unclear. V lost 6 bases to trimming and J lost 7 bases, with 10 bases between them. Germline assignment: CDR1 MDHEN and CDR2 SYDVKM. This CDR3 has 12 residues. CDR3 residues: CASSPSRQPQHF. The CDR3 nucleotides read TGTGCCAGCAGCCCGAGTCGGCAGCCCCAGCATTTT.

The chain employs TRBV6-6 and TRBJ1-5; tentative D call: TRBD1 (6 bases). Trimming removed 2 bases at V and 1 base at J, with 9 bases between. The CDR3 runs 15 residues. Germline CDR1 reads MNHNY; CDR2 reads SVGAGI (reference sequence). CDR3 DNA: TGTGCCAGCAGTTACATGGGGGCCAGCAATCAGCCCCAGCATTTT. Protein: CASSYMGASNQPQHF.

V usage is TRBV2 and J usage is TRBJ1-4; D is unclear. CDR1 is SNHLY, CDR2 FYNNEI, per germline. The CDR3 has 15 residues. V was trimmed by 6 bases and J by 4 bases, leaving 15 bases between them. The CDR3 region has the DNA TGTGCCAGCAGCTCCGAGAGCGGACTTAATGAAAAACTGTTTTTT. Translated: CASSSESGLNEKLFF. The complete variable domain, with remaining parts taken from reference TRBV2 and TRBJ1-4, reads EPEVTQTPSHQVTQMGQEVILRCVPISNHLYFYWYRQILGQKVEFLVSFYNNEISEKSEIFDDQFSVERPDGSNFTLKIRSTKLEDSAMYFCASSSESGLNEKLFFGSGTQLSVL.

This rearrangement joins TRBV5-1 to TRBJ1-4, with 8 bases identical to TRBD1. The V gene's germline CDR1 is SGHRS and CDR2 YFSETQ. This CDR3 is 15 amino acids long. Trimming removed 0 bases from V and 7 bases from J; junction bases left unmatched: 5. CDR3: CASSLGRQGSEKLFF. The DNA of the CDR3 is TGCGCCAGCAGCTTGGGACGACAGGGGAGTGAAAAACTGTTTTTT.

The V call is TRBV18, the J call TRBJ1-1; perhaps TRBD1 as D (6 bases). The V and J ends lost 2 bases and 2 bases respectively, with 12 bases between them. The CDR3 sequence is 15 residues long. Germline CDR1 and CDR2: KGHSH and LQKENI. The CDR3 loop is CASSPGQGGNTEAFF. Here the CDR3 DNA reads TGTGCCAGCTCACCAGGTCAAGGGGGAAACACTGAAGCTTTCTTT.

V usage is TRBV27 and J usage is TRBJ2-1, with TRBD2 matching over 8 bases. This CDR3 is built from 16 residues. V lost 4 bases and J lost 0; bases outside the gene matches: 5. Germline V lookup: CDR1 MNHEY, CDR2 SMNVEV (reference sequence). The CDR3 region has the DNA TGTGCCAGCAGTTCCTTAAGCGGGAGCTCCTACAATGAGCAGTTCTTC. Protein product: CASSSLSGSSYNEQFF.

J is TRBJ1-5 and V is TRBV19; a possible D gene is TRBD1 (5 bases). The CDR3 consists of 15 residues. Trimming shortened V by 8 bases and J by 0 bases, and 14 bases separated the two germline ends. Germline CDR1 reads LNHDA; CDR2 reads SQIVND (reference sequence). The CDR3 reads CASAHLRDSNQPQHF. The CDR3 DNA sequence: TGTGCCAGTGCCCACCTCAGGGATAGCAATCAGCCCCAGCATTTT.

This chain connects TRBV6-5 to TRBJ1-1; 7 nucleotides match TRBD1. This CDR3 comprises 14 residues. Germline V gene lookup returns CDR1 MNHEY and CDR2 SVGAGI. J lost 6 bases, V lost 2 bases, and 6 bases had no gene match. The CDR3 coding sequence is TGTGCCAGCAGTTACGCGGGACAGAGGTCTGAAGCTTTCTTT. Translating it yields CASSYAGQRSEAFF.

The chain carries TRBV6-1 and TRBJ2-5; 12 positions match TRBD2. In germline, CDR1 is MNHNS, CDR2 SASEGT. The CDR3 runs to 15 residues. The V and J ends lost 10 bases and 5 bases, in that order; junction bases with no gene match: 11. CDR3 loop: CATAQLAGGDETQYF. CDR3 bases: TGTGCCACCGCCCAACTAGCGGGAGGTGACGAGACCCAGTACTTC.

The chain links TRBV30 to TRBJ1-3; maybe TRBD1 (6 bases). This CDR3 spans 14 amino acids. Germline V gene lookup returns CDR1 GTSNPN and CDR2 SVGIG (reference sequence). V was clipped by 1 base and J by 4 bases, with 11 bases between them. CDR3 coding DNA: TGTGCCTGGAGTGACAGGGCGGCAGGAAACACCATATATTTT. Translated: CAWSDRAAGNTIYF. The entire variable domain, with the rest obtained from reference TRBV30 and TRBJ1-3, is as follows: SQTIHQWPATLVQPVGSPLSLECTVEGTSNPNLYWYRQAAGRGLQLLFYSVGIGQISSEVPQNLSASRPQDRQFILSSKKLLLSDSGFYLCAWSDRAAGNTIYFGEGSWLTVV.

This chain joins TRBV4-2 and TRBJ1-5; D gene unclear. The germline V and J ends were trimmed by 6 bases and 0 bases, with 12 bases remaining between them. Germline V gene data show CDR1 as LGHNA and CDR2 as YNFKEQ. This CDR3 is built from 15 residues. As DNA, the CDR3 is TGTGCCAGCAGTCGGAACAGAAATAGCAATCAGCCCCAGCATTTT. This codes for CASSRNRNSNQPQHF.

This chain connects TRBV19 to TRBJ2-2; 7 nucleotides match TRBD1. This CDR3 comprises 14 residues. J lost 5 bases, V lost 9 bases, and 9 bases had no gene match. Germline V gene sequence: CDR1 LNHDA, CDR2 SQIVND (reference sequence). The CDR3 sequence is CASARQGRTGELFF. DNA for the CDR3: TGTGCCAGCGCTAGACAGGGACGGACCGGGGAGCTGTTTTTT.

V and J are TRBV25-1 and TRBJ2-3, with TRBD1 identical over 10 bases. Germline lookup yields CDR1 MGHDK and CDR2 SYGVNS. With V trimmed by 3 bases and J by 1 base, 10 bases remained unmatched. CDR3 size: 18 residues. CDR3 DNA sequence: TGTGCCAGCAGTGACCGGGGGACAGGGGTTAGAGGCACAGATACGCAGTATTTT. Protein product: CASSDRGTGVRGTDTQYF. The full variable domain, rest sourced from reference TRBV25-1 and TRBJ2-3, is EADIYQTPRYLVIGTGKKITLECSQTMGHDKMYWYQQDPGMELHLIHYSYGVNSTEKGDLSSESTVSRIRTEHFPLTLESARPSHTSQYLCASSDRGTGVRGTDTQYFGPGTRLTVL.

The gene calls are TRBV6-5 and TRBJ2-5; D ambiguous. The J call may be faulty, since TRBJ2-7 better matches the DNA end. The germline gives CDR1 MNHEY, CDR2 SVGAGI. The CDR3 has 12 residues. In DNA, the CDR3 is TGTGCCAGCAGTCCCCGTACCTACGAGCAGTACTTC. This gives the protein CASSPRTYEQYF.

The gene calls are TRBV19 and TRBJ1-1; a weak D match, TRBD1 (5 bases). CDR3 length equals 14 residues. CDR1 LNHDA and CDR2 SQIVND come from the germline V gene (reference sequence). Trimming took off 5 bases at V and 2 bases at J, with 12 bases between the two ends. The chain's CDR3 is CASSHRGLNTEAFF. CDR3 DNA sequence: TGTGCCAGTAGTCACCGGGGACTAAACACTGAAGCTTTCTTT.

V is TRBV27 and J is TRBJ2-6; D is uncertain. Germline CDR1 is MNHEY and CDR2 is SMNVEV (reference sequence). There are 12 residues in the CDR3. V was clipped by 10 bases and J by 4 bases, with 8 bases between them. CDR3 nucleotides: TGTGCCACCTCAGGAGGGGCCAACGTCCTGACTTTC. Encoded protein: CATSGGANVLTF.

This chain's CDR3 is CARSLKFWGQGNGYTF. CDR3 sequence (DNA): TGTGCCAGAAGCTTGAAGTTCTGGGGGCAGGGGAATGGCTACACCTTC. The V and J genes are TRBV5-3 and TRBJ1-2; TRBD1 is a possible D gene (6 bases). TRBV5-3 is an ORF, with its function uncertain. CDR3 length: 16 amino acids. Trimming shortened V by 1 base and J by 6 bases, and 19 bases separated the two germline ends.

With respect to this clone: Other DNA sequences of this sample code for an identical CDR3. This chain joins TRBV7-8 and TRBJ2-7, with D uncertain. Per the germline V gene, CDR1 is SGHVS and CDR2 is FQNEAQ. This CDR3 contains 13 residues. Between the trimmed V and J ends, which lost 3 bases and 2 bases, there was a span of 8 bases. CDR3 protein: CASSLGSTYEQYF. The CDR3 nucleotides read TGTGCCAGCAGCTTGGGCTCCACCTACGAGCAGTACTTC.

The gene calls are TRBV5-1 and TRBJ2-5; tentatively, D is TRBD2 (6 bases). Looked up from germline, CDR1 is SGHRS and CDR2 is YFSETQ. Trimming stripped 7 bases from V and 2 bases from J, with 12 bases between. The CDR3 has 13 residues. As DNA, the CDR3 is TGCGCCAGCCGTATAGCGGTTCAAGAGACCCAGTACTTC. This encodes CASRIAVQETQYF.

The chain has TRBV5-4 and TRBJ2-1, with 13 bases aligning to TRBD2. Trimming took 3 bases from V and 5 from J; bases not matched to a gene: 11. This CDR3 contains 18 residues. The V gene's germline CDR1 is SGHNT and CDR2 YYREEE (reference sequence). The CDR3: CASSSGGLAGEENNEQFF. The DNA of the CDR3 is TGTGCCAGCAGCTCGGGAGGACTAGCGGGAGAGGAGAACAATGAGCAGTTCTTC.

The chain joins TRBV7-8 to TRBJ2-7, with D unclear. Trimming shortened V by 1 base and J by 9 bases, and 10 bases separated the two germline ends. The germline V gene encodes CDR1 SGHVS and CDR2 FQNEAQ. There are 12 residues in the CDR3. The CDR3 loop is CASSLGAHGQYF. The CDR3 coding sequence is TGTGCCAGCAGCTTAGGGGCACATGGGCAGTACTTC.

The chain joins TRBV13 to TRBJ2-3; D may be TRBD2 (6 bases). The length of the CDR3 is 12 residues. Germline V lookup: CDR1 PRHDT, CDR2 FYEKMQ (reference sequence). V was shortened by 6 bases and J by 5 bases, with 9 bases between the two germline ends. The CDR3 here is CASRDYKDTQYF. The CDR3 nucleotides read TGTGCCAGCAGGGACTACAAAGATACGCAGTATTTT.

The chain combines TRBV10-2 with TRBJ2-3, with 8 positions matching TRBD1. CDR1 and CDR2 from the germline V gene are WSHSY and SAAADI. Trimming cost V 11 bases and J 3 bases; bases outside gene matches: 7. The CDR3 totals 13 residues. CDR3 DNA: TGCGCCGATGGACAGGGTCCTACAGATACGCAGTATTTT. This translates into CADGQGPTDTQYF.

The CDR3 sequence is CASSLTAYEQYF. For the CDR3, the DNA is TGTGCCAGCAGCTTAACAGCCTACGAGCAGTACTTC. The chain combines TRBV7-2 with TRBJ2-7, with D hard to call. This CDR3 is 12 amino acids long. V lost 2 bases, J lost 2 bases, and 4 bases lay in between. The germline V gene encodes CDR1 SGHTA and CDR2 FQGNSA.

The chain combines TRBV28 with TRBJ2-5; D perhaps matches TRBD2 (7 bases). The CDR3 loop spans 12 amino acids. From germline, CDR1 is MDHEN and CDR2 SYDVKM. Between the trimmed V and J ends, which lost 5 bases and 5 bases, there was a span of 9 bases. CDR3 DNA: TGTGCCAGCAGTAAGGGGGGGGAGACCCAGTACTTC. This sequence encodes CASSKGGETQYF.

The chain combines TRBV28 with TRBJ1-2, with D perhaps matching TRBD1 (5 bases). Germline loops: CDR1 MDHEN, CDR2 SYDVKM. The CDR3 spans 13 residues. Trimming pared 2 bases from V and 7 bases from J, leaving 11 bases between. In DNA form, the CDR3 reads TGTGCCAGCAGTTTAAAGGGGATAGGTGGCTACACCTTC. Translation: CASSLKGIGGYTF.

The genes are TRBV4-1 and TRBJ2-7; a possible D gene is TRBD2 (7 bases). CDR1 is MGHRA and CDR2 is YSYEKL in the germline V gene. Trimming cost V 1 base and J 0 bases, with 19 bases left between them. This CDR3 is built from 18 residues. DNA of the CDR3: TGCGCCAGCAGCCAAGGGGGAGGGGGGGGCGTTAGCTCCTACGAGCAGTACTTC. Its translation is CASSQGGGGGVSSYEQYF.

The chain combines TRBV9 with TRBJ2-2, with 10 bases lining up with TRBD1. The germline V gene encodes CDR1 SGDLS and CDR2 YYNGEE. V trimming: 3 bases; J trimming: 0 bases; junction bases outside the gene matches: 5. The CDR3 length is 17 residues. CDR3 protein: CASSEPGQGSNTGELFF. Written as DNA, the CDR3 is TGTGCCAGCAGCGAACCGGGACAGGGGTCGAACACCGGGGAGCTGTTTTTT.

The chain uses TRBV9 and TRBJ2-1; a weak D match, TRBD2 (6 bases). CDR1 SGDLS and CDR2 YYNGEE come from the germline V gene. Trimming cost V 3 bases and J 0 bases, with 13 bases left between them. CDR3 length: 16 residues. The CDR3 sequence is CASSGRGMSSYNEQFF. The CDR3 bases are TGTGCCAGCAGCGGACGGGGGATGAGCTCCTACAATGAGCAGTTCTTC.

The CDR3 sequence is CASSPRLASSYEQYF. In nucleotides, the CDR3 is TGTGCCAGCAGTCCCCGACTAGCGAGTTCCTACGAGCAGTACTTC. This chain joins TRBV28 and TRBJ2-7; 8 nucleotides line up with TRBD2. The CDR3 is made up of 15 amino acids. Losses at the gene ends were 5 bases for V and 1 base for J; bases not matched to a gene: 7. Germline V gene lookup returns CDR1 MDHEN and CDR2 SYDVKM.

The chain employs TRBV18 and TRBJ1-5; the D gene is possibly TRBD1 (6 bases). The CDR3 is 14 residues long. Germline-derived CDR1 and CDR2 are KGHSH and LQKENI. The V and J ends lost 1 base and 3 bases respectively, with 7 bases between them. CDR3 bases: TGTGCCAGCTCACCACAGGGACACAATCAGCCCCAGCATTTT. Its protein is CASSPQGHNQPQHF.